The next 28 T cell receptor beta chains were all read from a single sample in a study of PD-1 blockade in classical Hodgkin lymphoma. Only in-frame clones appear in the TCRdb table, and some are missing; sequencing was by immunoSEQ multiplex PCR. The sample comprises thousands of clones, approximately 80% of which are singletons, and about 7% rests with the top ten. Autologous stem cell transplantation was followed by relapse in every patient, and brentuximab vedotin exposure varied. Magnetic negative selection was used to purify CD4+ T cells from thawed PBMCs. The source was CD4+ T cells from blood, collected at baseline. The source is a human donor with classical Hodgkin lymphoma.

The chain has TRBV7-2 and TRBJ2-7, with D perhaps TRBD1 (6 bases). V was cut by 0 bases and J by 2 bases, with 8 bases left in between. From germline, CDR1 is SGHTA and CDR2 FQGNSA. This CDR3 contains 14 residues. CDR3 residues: CASSLASGAYEQYF. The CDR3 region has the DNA TGTGCCAGCAGCTTAGCCTCAGGGGCCTACGAGCAGTACTTC.

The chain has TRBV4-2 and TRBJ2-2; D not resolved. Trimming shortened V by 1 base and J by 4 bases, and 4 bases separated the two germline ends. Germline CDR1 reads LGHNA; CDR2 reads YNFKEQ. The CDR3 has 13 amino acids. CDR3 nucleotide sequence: TGTGCCAGCAGCCAAGGGTCCACCGGGGAGCTGTTTTTT. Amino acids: CASSQGSTGELFF.

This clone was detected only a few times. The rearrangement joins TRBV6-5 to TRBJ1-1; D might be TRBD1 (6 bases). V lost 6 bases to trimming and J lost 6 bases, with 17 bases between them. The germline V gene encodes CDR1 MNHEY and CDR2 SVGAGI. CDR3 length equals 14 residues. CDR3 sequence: CASRPDRRLPEAFF. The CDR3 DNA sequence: TGTGCCAGCAGACCCGACAGGAGACTCCCTGAAGCTTTCTTT.

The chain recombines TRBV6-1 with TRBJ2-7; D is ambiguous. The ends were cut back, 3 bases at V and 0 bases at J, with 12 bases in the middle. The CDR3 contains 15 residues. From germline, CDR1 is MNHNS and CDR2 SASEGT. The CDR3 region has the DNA TGTGCCAGCAGTGAGAATTTAATCGGCTCCTACGAGCAGTACTTC. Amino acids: CASSENLIGSYEQYF.

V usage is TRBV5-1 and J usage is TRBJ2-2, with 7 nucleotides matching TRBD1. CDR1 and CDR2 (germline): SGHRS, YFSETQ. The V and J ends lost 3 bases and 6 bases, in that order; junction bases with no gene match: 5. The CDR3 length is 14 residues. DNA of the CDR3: TGCGCCAGCAGCTACGAGACAGGGCCCGGGGAGCTGTTTTTT. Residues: CASSYETGPGELFF.

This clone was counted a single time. The CDR3 DNA reads as TGTGCCAGCAGCTTGTCATTACTAGCGGGAAGCTCCTACAATGAGCAGTTCTTC. Translated: CASSLSLLAGSSYNEQFF. The chain has TRBV7-2 and TRBJ2-1, with 10 positions matching TRBD2. There are 18 residues in the CDR3. After removal of 3 bases from V and 0 bases from J, the junction contained 8 bases not matched to a gene. Germline V CDR1 and CDR2: SGHTA, FQGNSA.

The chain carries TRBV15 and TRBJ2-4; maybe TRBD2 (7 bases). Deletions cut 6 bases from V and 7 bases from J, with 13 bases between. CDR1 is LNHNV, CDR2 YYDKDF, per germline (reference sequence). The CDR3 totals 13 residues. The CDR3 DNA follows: TGTGCCACCAGGGGGGGGGCTAGGAACATTCAGTACTTC. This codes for CATRGGARNIQYF. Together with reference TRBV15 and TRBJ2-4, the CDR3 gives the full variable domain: DAMVIQNPRYQVTQFGKPVTLSCSQTLNHNVMYWYQQKSSQAPKLLFHYYDKDFNNEADTPDNFQSRRPNTSFCFLDIRSPGLGDTAMYLCATRGGARNIQYFGAGTRLSVL.

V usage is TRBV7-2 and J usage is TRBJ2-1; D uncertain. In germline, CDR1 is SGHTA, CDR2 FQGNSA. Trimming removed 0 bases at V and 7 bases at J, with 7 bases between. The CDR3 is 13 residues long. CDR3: CASSLAPPNEQFF. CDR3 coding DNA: TGTGCCAGCAGCTTAGCTCCCCCGAATGAGCAGTTCTTC.

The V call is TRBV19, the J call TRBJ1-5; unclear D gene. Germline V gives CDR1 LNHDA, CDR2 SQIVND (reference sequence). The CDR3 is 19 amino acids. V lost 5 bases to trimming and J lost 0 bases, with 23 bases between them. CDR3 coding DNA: TGTGCCAGTAGTCCGCTCTTTTACGGCAGAGCGGATAGCAATCAGCCCCAGCATTTT. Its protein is CASSPLFYGRADSNQPQHF.

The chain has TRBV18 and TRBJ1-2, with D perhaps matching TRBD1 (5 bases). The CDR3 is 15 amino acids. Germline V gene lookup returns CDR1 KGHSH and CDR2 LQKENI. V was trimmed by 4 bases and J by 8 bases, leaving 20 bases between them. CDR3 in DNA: TGTGCCAGCTCACGGGATCAGGGTGGAACAAGGGGCTACACCTTC. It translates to CASSRDQGGTRGYTF.

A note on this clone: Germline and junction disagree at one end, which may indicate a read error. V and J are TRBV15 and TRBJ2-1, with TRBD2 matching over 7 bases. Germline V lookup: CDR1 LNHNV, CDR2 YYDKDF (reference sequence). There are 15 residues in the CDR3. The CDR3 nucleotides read TGTGCCACCAGCAGAGGGGAGGGCCCCTACCATGAGCAGTTCTTC. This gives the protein CATSRGEGPYHEQFF.

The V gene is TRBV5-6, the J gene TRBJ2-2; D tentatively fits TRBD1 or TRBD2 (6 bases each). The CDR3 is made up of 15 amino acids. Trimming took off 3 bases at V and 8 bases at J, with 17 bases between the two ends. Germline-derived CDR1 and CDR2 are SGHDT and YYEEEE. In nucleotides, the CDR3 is TGTGCCAGCAGCTCACAACTTGGGGGGCTTGGGGAGCTGTTTTTT. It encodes CASSSQLGGLGELFF.

The CDR3 reads CASTSGTGSPKQYF. In DNA form, the CDR3 reads TGTGCCAGTACCTCCGGGACAGGGTCGCCGAAGCAGTACTTC. This rearrangement joins TRBV19 to TRBJ2-7; 9 bases are a match to TRBD1. Germline V gene lookup returns CDR1 LNHDA and CDR2 SQIVND (reference sequence). The V gene end was trimmed by 7 bases and the J gene end by 8 bases; junction bases not matched to a gene: 12. CDR3 size: 14 residues.

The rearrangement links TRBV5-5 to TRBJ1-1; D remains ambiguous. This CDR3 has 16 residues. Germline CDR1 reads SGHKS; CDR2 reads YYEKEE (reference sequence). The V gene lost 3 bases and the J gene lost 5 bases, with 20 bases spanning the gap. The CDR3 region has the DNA TGTGCCAGCAGCTCTTTACGAACTCCTCTATTGACTGAAGCTTTCTTT. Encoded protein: CASSSLRTPLLTEAFF.

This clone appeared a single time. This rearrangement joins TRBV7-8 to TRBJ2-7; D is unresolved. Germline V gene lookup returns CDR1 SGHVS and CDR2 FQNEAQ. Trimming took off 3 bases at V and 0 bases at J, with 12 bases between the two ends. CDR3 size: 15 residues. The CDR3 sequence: CASSFGQTRSYEQYF. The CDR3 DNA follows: TGTGCCAGCAGCTTCGGGCAGACTCGCTCCTACGAGCAGTACTTC.

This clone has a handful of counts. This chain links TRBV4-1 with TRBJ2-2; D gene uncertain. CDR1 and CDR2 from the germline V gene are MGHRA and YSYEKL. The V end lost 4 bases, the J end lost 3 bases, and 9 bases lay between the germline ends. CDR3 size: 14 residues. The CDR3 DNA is TGCGCCAGCAGCCGAACACGGGACACCGGGGAGCTGTTTTTT. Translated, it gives CASSRTRDTGELFF.

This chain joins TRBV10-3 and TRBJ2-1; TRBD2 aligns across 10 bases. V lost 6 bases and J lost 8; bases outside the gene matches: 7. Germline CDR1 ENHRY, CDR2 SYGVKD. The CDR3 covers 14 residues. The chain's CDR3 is CAIRPSGRLDEQFF. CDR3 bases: TGTGCCATCAGGCCTAGCGGGAGACTCGATGAGCAGTTCTTC.

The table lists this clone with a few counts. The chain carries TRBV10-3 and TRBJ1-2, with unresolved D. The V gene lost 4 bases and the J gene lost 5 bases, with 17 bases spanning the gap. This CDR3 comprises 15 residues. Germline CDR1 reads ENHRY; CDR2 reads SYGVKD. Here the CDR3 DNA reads TGTGCCATCAGTGGAGTGGCAGGCTCGGGTTATGGCTACACCTTC. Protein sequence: CAISGVAGSGYGYTF.

This chain's CDR3 is CAIQGGPYYEQYF. As DNA, the CDR3 is TGTGCCATTCAGGGAGGCCCCTACTACGAGCAGTACTTC. The rearrangement links TRBV28 to TRBJ2-7; maybe TRBD2 (6 bases). The CDR3 spans 13 residues. Deletions cut 10 bases from V and 3 bases from J, with 16 bases between. The germline V gene encodes CDR1 MDHEN and CDR2 SYDVKM.

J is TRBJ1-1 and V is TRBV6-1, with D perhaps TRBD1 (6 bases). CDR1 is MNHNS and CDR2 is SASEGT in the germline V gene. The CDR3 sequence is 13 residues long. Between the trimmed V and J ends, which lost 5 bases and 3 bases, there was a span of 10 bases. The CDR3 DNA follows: TGTGCCAGCAGTATCAGGGGCGACACTGAAGCTTTCTTT. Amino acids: CASSIRGDTEAFF.

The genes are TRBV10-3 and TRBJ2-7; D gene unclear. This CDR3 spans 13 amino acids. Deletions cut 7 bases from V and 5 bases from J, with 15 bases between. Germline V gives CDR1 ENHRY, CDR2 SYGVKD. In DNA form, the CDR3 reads TGTGCCATCAAAGGGCATTCATTGGACGAGCAGTACTTC. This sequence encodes CAIKGHSLDEQYF.

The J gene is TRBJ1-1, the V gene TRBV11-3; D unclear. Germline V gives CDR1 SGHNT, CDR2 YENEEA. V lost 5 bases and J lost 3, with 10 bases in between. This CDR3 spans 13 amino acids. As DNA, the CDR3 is TGTGCCAGCAGCCGGCACCCAGACACTGAAGCTTTCTTT. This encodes CASSRHPDTEAFF.

For the CDR3, the DNA is TGTGCCAGCACCCCGGGACTAGCGGTAACAGATACGCAGTATTTT. It encodes CASTPGLAVTDTQYF. V is TRBV28 and J is TRBJ2-3, with 11 bases identical to TRBD2. V was clipped by 7 bases and J by 3 bases; unmatched bases: 6. Germline V gene data show CDR1 as MDHEN and CDR2 as SYDVKM. The CDR3 is 15 amino acids.

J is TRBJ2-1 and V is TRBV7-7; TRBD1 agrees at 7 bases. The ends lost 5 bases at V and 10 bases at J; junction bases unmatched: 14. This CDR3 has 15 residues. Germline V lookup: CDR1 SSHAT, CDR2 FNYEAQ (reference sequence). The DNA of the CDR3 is TGTGCCAGCAGCCCGACAGGGATATCAAGGGAAGAGCAGTTCTTC. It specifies CASSPTGISREEQFF.

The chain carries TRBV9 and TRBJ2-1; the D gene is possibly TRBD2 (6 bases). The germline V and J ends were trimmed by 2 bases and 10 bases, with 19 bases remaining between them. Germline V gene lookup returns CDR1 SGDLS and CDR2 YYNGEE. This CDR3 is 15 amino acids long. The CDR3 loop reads CASSVRAGGAGEQFF. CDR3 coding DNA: TGTGCCAGCAGCGTCAGAGCGGGCGGGGCTGGGGAGCAGTTCTTC.

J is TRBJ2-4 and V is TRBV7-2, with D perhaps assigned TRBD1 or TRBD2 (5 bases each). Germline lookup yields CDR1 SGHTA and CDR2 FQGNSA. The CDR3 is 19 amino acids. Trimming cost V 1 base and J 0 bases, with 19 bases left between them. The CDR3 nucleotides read TGTGCCAGCAGCTTAGTCTTTCCGGGACCTCATTTAGCCAAAAACATTCAGTACTTC. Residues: CASSLVFPGPHLAKNIQYF. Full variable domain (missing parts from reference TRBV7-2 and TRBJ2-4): GAGVSQSPSNKVTEKGKDVELRCDPISGHTALYWYRQSLGQGLEFLIYFQGNSAPDKSGLPSDRFSAERTGGSVSTLTIQRTQQEDSAVYLCASSLVFPGPHLAKNIQYFGAGTRLSVL.

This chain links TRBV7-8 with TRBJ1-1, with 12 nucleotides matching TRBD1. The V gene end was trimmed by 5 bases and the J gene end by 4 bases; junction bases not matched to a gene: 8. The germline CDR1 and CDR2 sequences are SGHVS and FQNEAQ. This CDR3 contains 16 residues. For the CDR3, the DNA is TGTGCCAGCAGCCCTAGGGGGACAGGGGGCGGCACTGAAGCTTTCTTT. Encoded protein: CASSPRGTGGGTEAFF. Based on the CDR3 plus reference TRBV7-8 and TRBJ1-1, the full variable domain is GAGVSQSPRYKVAKRGQDVALRCDPISGHVSLFWYQQALGQGPEFLTYFQNEAQLDKSGLPSDRFFAERPEGSVSTLKIQRTQQEDSAVYLCASSPRGTGGGTEAFFGQGTRLTVV.

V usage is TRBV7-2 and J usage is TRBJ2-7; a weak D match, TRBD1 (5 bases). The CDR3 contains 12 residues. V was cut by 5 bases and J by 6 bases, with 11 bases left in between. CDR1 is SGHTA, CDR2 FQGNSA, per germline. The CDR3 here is CASSPGLREQYF. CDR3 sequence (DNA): TGTGCCAGCAGCCCAGGGTTACGCGAGCAGTACTTC. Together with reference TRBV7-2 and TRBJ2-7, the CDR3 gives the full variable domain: GAGVSQSPSNKVTEKGKDVELRCDPISGHTALYWYRQSLGQGLEFLIYFQGNSAPDKSGLPSDRFSAERTGGSVSTLTIQRTQQEDSAVYLCASSPGLREQYFGPGTRLTVT.